A single sample is the source of the 21 T cell receptor beta chains below, sequenced in a study of tumor-infiltrating lymphocytes in glioblastoma multiforme. Three nested ARM-PCR rounds with V-beta and C-beta primers built TCRB libraries. MiXCR, run by TCRdb on the multiplex PCR reads, gives a single entry per CDR3 protein. The sample lists fewer than 15,000 distinct CDR3 sequences, around 60% occurring once. Sequenced input: brain tumor tissue. Receptors originate from a male donor with glioblastoma.

Note on this clonotype: The CDR3 end shows no conserved phenylalanine or tryptophan, and so a read error is likely. This sequence joins TRBV10-2 and TRBJ2-2, with no clear D. CDR1 and CDR2 (germline): WSHSY, SAAADI. The CDR3 is 13 amino acids. For the CDR3, the DNA is TGCGCCAGCAGTGATCAGAACACAGGGGAGCTGTTTTTG. Encoded protein: CASSDQNTGELFL.

A single count supports this clonotype. V and J are TRBV20-1 and TRBJ1-1; D is perhaps TRBD1 (6 bases). The CDR3 runs to 12 residues. V was cut by 6 bases and J by 6 bases, with 14 bases left in between. CDR1 and CDR2 from the germline V gene are DFQATT and SNEGSKA (reference sequence). CDR3 region: CSATQGLAEAFF. In DNA, the CDR3 is TGCAGTGCAACACAGGGTTTAGCTGAAGCTTTCTTT.

Concerning this clonotype itself: The conserved closing phenylalanine or tryptophan is absent in this CDR3, likely reflecting a read error. The rearrangement joins TRBV4-1 to TRBJ1-1; D not certain. The CDR3 contains 12 residues. The germline V gene encodes CDR1 MGHRA and CDR2 YSYEKL. CDR3 coding DNA: TGCACCAGCAGCCATCAGAACACTGAAGCTTTCTCT. Its protein product is CTSSHQNTEAFS.

With respect to this clonotype: A junction end diverges from the germline sequence, so it may reflect a read error. The chain has TRBV5-4 and TRBJ2-3, with TRBD1 as a possible D gene (5 bases). This CDR3 spans 18 amino acids. Germline V gene data show CDR1 as SGHNT and CDR2 as YYREEE (reference sequence). The CDR3, as DNA: TGTGCTAGCAGCTTACCCACAGGCCGTCGAGGAGGCACAGATACGCAGTATTTT. Its protein product is CASSLPTGRRGGTDTQYF.

The J gene is TRBJ1-5, the V gene TRBV19, with D hard to call. Trimming took off 7 bases at V and 5 bases at J, with 18 bases between the two ends. The CDR3 is made up of 15 amino acids. From germline, CDR1 is LNHDA and CDR2 SQIVND (reference sequence). This CDR3 is CASKGDLQFDQPQHF. CDR3 sequence (DNA): TGTGCCAGTAAGGGTGACCTACAATTCGATCAGCCCCAGCATTTT.

The CDR3 DNA reads as TGTGCCAGCACCGATCGCTACGAGCAGTACTTC. This codes for CASTDRYEQYF. The chain employs TRBV6-5 and TRBJ2-7; D gene ambiguous. Germline assignment: CDR1 MNHEY and CDR2 SVGAGI. The CDR3 runs to 11 residues. V gave up 7 bases and J gave up 3 bases, with 7 bases separating them.

The V call is TRBV20-1, the J call TRBJ2-1, with 13 nucleotides matching TRBD2. This CDR3 has 16 residues. In germline, CDR1 is DFQATT, CDR2 SNEGSKA (reference sequence). Here the CDR3 reads CRAQTSGRVTYNEQFF. The CDR3 DNA is TGCAGAGCGCAAACTAGCGGGAGGGTCACGTACAATGAGCAGTTCTTC.

The rearrangement uses TRBV6-6 and TRBJ2-3; D gene unclear. Germline CDR1 reads MNHNY; CDR2 reads SVGAGI (reference sequence). The CDR3 runs 13 residues. V was clipped by 2 bases and J by 9 bases, with 12 bases between them. CDR3 nucleotides: TGTGCCAGCAGTTACCCGAACGCGCGGACGCAGTATTTT. Translated: CASSYPNARTQYF.

Sample share makes this clonotype medium-sized. The chain combines TRBV10-3 with TRBJ2-7; 7 bases are shared with TRBD2. The V gene's germline CDR1 is ENHRY and CDR2 SYGVKD. After removal of 2 bases from V and 0 bases from J, the junction contained 7 bases not matched to a gene. This CDR3 has 16 residues. The chain's CDR3 is CAISEGGDSSSYEQYF. The CDR3 DNA follows: TGTGCCATCAGTGAGGGGGGGGATTCCAGCTCCTACGAGCAGTACTTC.

A word on this clonotype: This clone may be a read error of a much larger clone one base away. CDR3 sequence: CNARNLAGDNGELFF. The CDR3 region has the DNA TGCAATGCTAGAAACCTAGCGGGAGACAACGGGGAGCTGTTTTTT. V is TRBV20-1 and J is TRBJ2-2; 10 bases fit TRBD2. The CDR3 runs to 15 residues. Germline V lookup: CDR1 DFQATT, CDR2 SNEGSKA (reference sequence).

This clonotype has ten or more counts. The V gene is TRBV5-1, the J gene TRBJ2-5; 7 nucleotides agree with TRBD1. CDR3 length equals 15 residues. CDR1 SGHRS and CDR2 YFSETQ come from the germline V gene. The junction had 8 bases not matched to a gene; V was cut back by 6 bases and J by 0 bases. The DNA of the CDR3 is TGCGCCAGCACCTCGCAGGGACAGAACCAAGAGACCCAGTACTTC. Protein sequence: CASTSQGQNQETQYF. Using reference TRBV5-1 and TRBJ2-5 for the parts outside the CDR3, the full variable domain is KAGVTQTPRYLIKTRGQQVTLSCSPISGHRSVSWYQQTPGQGLQFLFEYFSETQRNKGNFPGRFSGRQFSNSRSEMNVSTLELGDSALYLCASTSQGQNQETQYFGPGTRLLVL.

Judged by abundance, this clonotype is large. The V gene is TRBV11-3, the J gene TRBJ2-1; D is tentatively TRBD1 or TRBD2 (5 bases each). CDR1 is SGHNT and CDR2 is YENEEA in the germline V gene. Trimming shortened V by 4 bases and J by 5 bases, and 9 bases separated the two germline ends. The CDR3 is made up of 13 amino acids. In DNA form, the CDR3 reads TGTGCCAGCAGCTACGGGGCGAACAATGAGCAGTTCTTC. Translated: CASSYGANNEQFF.

V and J are TRBV20-1 and TRBJ1-5, with D perhaps matching TRBD1 (5 bases). CDR3 size: 16 residues. With 4 bases removed from V and 10 bases from J, the gap between germline ends came to 26 bases. CDR1 is DFQATT and CDR2 is SNEGSKA in the germline V gene (reference sequence). The CDR3 loop is CSATKKGTGGFTPQHF. CDR3 coding DNA: TGCAGTGCTACGAAAAAAGGAACCGGGGGGTTCACCCCCCAGCATTTT.

On this clonotype itself: The CDR3 ends on some other residue instead of the conserved phenylalanine or tryptophan, so this is likely a read error. No DNA is shown, since the ends of the CDR3 on it are uncertain; the CDR3 is the one TCRdb lists. This rearrangement joins TRBV4-1 to TRBJ1-2; TRBD1, the table's D call, was not compared with the DNA. Inclusive of both ends, the CDR3 amounts to 14 amino acids. Germline CDR1 is MGHRA and CDR2 is YSYEKL. The CDR3 is CASSPPTGDYDYTL.

The chain uses TRBV11-2 and TRBJ2-3; D unclear. The V end lost 0 bases, the J end lost 0 bases, and 13 bases lay between the germline ends. Germline lookup yields CDR1 SGHAT and CDR2 FQNNGV. This CDR3 is built from 17 residues. The DNA of the CDR3 is TGTGCCAGCAGCTTAGATCCTGCAAACACTAGCACAGATACGCAGTATTTT. As protein: CASSLDPANTSTDTQYF.

The V and J genes are TRBV6-5 and TRBJ1-1; D ambiguous. V was trimmed by 7 bases and J by 5 bases, leaving 14 bases between them. Looked up from germline, CDR1 is MNHEY and CDR2 is SVGAGI. The CDR3 sequence is 13 residues long. In DNA form, the CDR3 reads TGTGCCAGCATATACTCGCCGGAAACTGAAGCTTTCTTT. Translating it yields CASIYSPETEAFF.

The chain's CDR3 is CSAVGTEGNQPQHF. CDR3 nucleotides: TGCAGTGCAGTCGGGACAGAGGGCAATCAGCCCCAGCATTTT. The chain carries TRBV20-1 and TRBJ1-5; 7 bases agree with TRBD1. The germline gives CDR1 DFQATT, CDR2 SNEGSKA (reference sequence). The CDR3 has 14 residues. The junction had 7 bases not matched to a gene; V was cut back by 6 bases and J by 2 bases.

Ten or more counts support this clonotype. This chain connects TRBV24-1 to TRBJ2-7; a possible D gene is TRBD1 (6 bases). V was trimmed by 5 bases and J by 3 bases, leaving 10 bases between them. The germline gives CDR1 KGHDR, CDR2 SFDVKD. The CDR3 spans 13 residues. This chain's CDR3 is CATSGGQSYEQYF. CDR3 bases: TGTGCCACCAGTGGGGGGCAAAGCTACGAGCAGTACTTC.

Remarks on this clonotype: A junction boundary mismatches the germline segment, possibly from a read error. CDR3 in DNA: TGTGCCATCAGCTTAGGCCCCCCTAGCATTCACAATGAGCAGTTCTTC. Translation: CAISLGPPSIHNEQFF. The V call is TRBV11-2, the J call TRBJ2-1; D possibly corresponds to TRBD2 (5 bases). The CDR3 spans 16 residues. Germline V gives CDR1 SGHAT, CDR2 FQNNGV.

This clonotype counts as medium-sized. V is TRBV29-1 and J is TRBJ2-5; 7 nucleotides match TRBD2. The V segment lost 2 bases and the J segment 2 bases; nucleotides outside the gene matches: 8. This CDR3 has 15 residues. CDR1 is SQVTM and CDR2 is ANQGSEA in the germline V gene. The CDR3 here is CSVEWEGQNQETQYF. DNA for the CDR3: TGCAGCGTTGAATGGGAGGGGCAGAATCAAGAGACCCAGTACTTC. The full variable domain, completed using reference TRBV29-1 and TRBJ2-5, is SAVISQKPSRDICQRGTSLTIQCQVDSQVTMMFWYRQQPGQSLTLIATANQGSEATYESGFVIDKFPISRPNLTFSTLTVSNMSPEDSSIYLCSVEWEGQNQETQYFGPGTRLLVL.

The V call is TRBV6-5, the J call TRBJ2-1; D is possibly TRBD2 (5 bases). Germline loops: CDR1 MNHEY, CDR2 SVGAGI. This CDR3 is 14 amino acids long. V lost 7 bases to trimming and J lost 12 bases, with 22 bases between them. The CDR3 sequence is CASNPGPYSDGQFF. CDR3 sequence (DNA): TGTGCCAGCAATCCCGGGCCCTATAGCGACGGGCAGTTCTTC.